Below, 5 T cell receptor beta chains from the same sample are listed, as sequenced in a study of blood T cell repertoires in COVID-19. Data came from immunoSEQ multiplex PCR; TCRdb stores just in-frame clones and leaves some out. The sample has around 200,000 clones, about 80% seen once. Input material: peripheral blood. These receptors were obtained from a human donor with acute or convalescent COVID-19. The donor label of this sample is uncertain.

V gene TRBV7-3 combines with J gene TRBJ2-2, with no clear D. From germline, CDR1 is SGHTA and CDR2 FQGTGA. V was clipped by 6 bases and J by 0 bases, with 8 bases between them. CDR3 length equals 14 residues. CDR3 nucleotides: TGTGCCAGCAGAGACGACACGAACACCGGGGAGCTGTTTTTT. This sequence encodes CASRDDTNTGELFF.

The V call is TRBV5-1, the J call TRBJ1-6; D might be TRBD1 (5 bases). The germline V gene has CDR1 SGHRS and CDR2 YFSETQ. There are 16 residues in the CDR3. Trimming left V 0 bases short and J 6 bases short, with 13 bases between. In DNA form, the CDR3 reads TGCGCCAGCAGCTTGGAGGGGCGGGGGTCTAATTCACCCCTCCACTTT. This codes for CASSLEGRGSNSPLHF.

CDR3 sequence reads: CASSRDSLLLYNSPLHF. The CDR3 DNA reads as TGTGCCAGCAGCCGTGACAGCCTTCTTCTCTATAATTCACCCCTCCACTTT. V and J are TRBV7-2 and TRBJ1-6, with D tentatively TRBD1 (5 bases). V was cut by 5 bases and J by 3 bases, with 17 bases left in between. The CDR3 is 17 amino acids. CDR1 is SGHTA, CDR2 FQGNSA, per germline.

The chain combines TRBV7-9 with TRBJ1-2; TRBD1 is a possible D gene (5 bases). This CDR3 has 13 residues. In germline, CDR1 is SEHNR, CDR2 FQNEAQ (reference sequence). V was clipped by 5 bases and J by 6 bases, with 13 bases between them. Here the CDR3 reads CASSGRDWDGYTF. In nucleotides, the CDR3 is TGTGCCAGCAGCGGCAGGGATTGGGATGGCTACACCTTC.

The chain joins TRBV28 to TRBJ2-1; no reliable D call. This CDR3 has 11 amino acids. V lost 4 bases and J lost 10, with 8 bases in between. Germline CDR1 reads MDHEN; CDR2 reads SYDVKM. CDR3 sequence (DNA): TGTGCCAGCAGTTACCGCGTAGAGCAGTTCTTC. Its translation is CASSYRVEQFF.